This TCR beta chain is drawn from a study of response to subunit inactivated influenza vaccine. Notes on the study in general: Every seasonal influenza vaccination brings in few new T cells, the authors suggested.

Germline loops: CDR1 DFQATT, CDR2 SNEGSKA (reference sequence). The CDR3 has 14 amino acids. With 1 base clipped from V and 4 bases from J, the junction kept 4 bases outside the gene matches. TCRdb ran MiXCR on the RT-PCR reads and lists one entry per CDR3 protein. Here the sample spans about 500,000 distinct CDR3 sequences, about an eighth being singletons. Comment on this clonotype: Its antigen is undetermined.

The chain is built from TRBV20-1 and TRBJ1-1; 9 positions match TRBD1. Here the sequenced sample was PBMCs from blood, taken roughly 45 days after vaccination. The clonotype comes from a man in his forties or fifties who received an inactivated influenza vaccine. The CDR3 DNA is TGCAGTGCTAGAGGGACAGGGGTGAGCACTGAAGCTTTCTTT. Translation gives CSARGTGVSTEAFF.